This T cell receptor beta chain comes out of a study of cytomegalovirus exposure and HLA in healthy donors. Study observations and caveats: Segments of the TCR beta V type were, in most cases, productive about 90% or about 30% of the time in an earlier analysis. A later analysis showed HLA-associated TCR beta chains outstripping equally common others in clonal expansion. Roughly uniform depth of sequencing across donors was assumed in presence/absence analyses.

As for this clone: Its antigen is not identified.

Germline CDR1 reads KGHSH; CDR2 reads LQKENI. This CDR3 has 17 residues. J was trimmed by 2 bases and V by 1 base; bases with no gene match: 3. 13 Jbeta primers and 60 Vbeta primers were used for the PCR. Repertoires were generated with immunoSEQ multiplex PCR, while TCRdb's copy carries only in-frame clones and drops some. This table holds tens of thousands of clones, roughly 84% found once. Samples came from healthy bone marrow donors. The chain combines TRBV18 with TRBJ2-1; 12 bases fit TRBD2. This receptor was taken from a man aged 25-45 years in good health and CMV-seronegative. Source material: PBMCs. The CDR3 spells CASSPLLAGGTYNEQFF. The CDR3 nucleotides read TGTGCCAGCTCACCACTACTAGCGGGAGGCACCTACAATGAGCAGTTCTTC.